The entry below describes one TCR beta chain. Its cognate antigen is unknown. This sample stems from a study of cytomegalovirus exposure and HLA in healthy donors. Findings of the study overall: In a later analysis, compared with equally common non-associated chains, HLA-associated beta chains were more expanded. Immune exposure was documented only through CMV serostatus.

The PCR employed 60 Vbeta primers together with 13 Jbeta primers. Sequenced by immunoSEQ multiplex PCR; TCRdb stores in-frame clones only, minus some. The clone table shows approximately 140,000 clones, with the ten largest holding roughly 1.4%. Germline-derived CDR1 and CDR2 are SGHRS and YFSETQ. V was shortened by 0 bases and J by 4 bases, with 9 bases between the two germline ends. CDR3 length equals 14 residues. V gene TRBV5-1 combines with J gene TRBJ2-3; no definite D call. The sample taken for sequencing was PBMCs. The sequence was obtained from a woman aged 40 to 55 in good health and CMV-seronegative. The DNA for the CDR3 is TGCGCCAGCAGCTTGGAAGACACCCCAGATACGCAGTATTTT. This translates into CASSLEDTPDTQYF. Complete variable domain (other parts from reference TRBV5-1 and TRBJ2-3): KAGVTQTPRYLIKTRGQQVTLSCSPISGHRSVSWYQQTPGQGLQFLFEYFSETQRNKGNFPGRFSGRQFSNSRSEMNVSTLELGDSALYLCASSLEDTPDTQYFGPGTRLTVL.